One and the same sample provided the 5 T cell receptor beta chains below, sequenced in a study of blood T cell repertoires in COVID-19. Method: immunoSEQ multiplex PCR; TCRdb's copy keeps in-frame clones and lacks some. The data hold about 94,000 clones, with 80% to 85% observed a single time. Sequencing input: peripheral blood. The origin of the receptors is a man in his 60s with acute or convalescent COVID-19.

The chain is built from TRBV12-5 and TRBJ1-1, with D perhaps TRBD1 (6 bases). The CDR3 spans 15 residues. V gave up 5 bases and J gave up 1 base, with 14 bases separating them. The germline CDR1 and CDR2 sequences are LGHNT and FRNRAP. The CDR3 DNA follows: TGTGCTAGTGGTCCCCTGGACAGCGCGAACACTGAAGCTTTCTTT. Translation gives CASGPLDSANTEAFF.

V and J are TRBV24-1 and TRBJ1-4, with 7 positions matching TRBD1. This CDR3 is 15 amino acids long. Germline V gives CDR1 KGHDR, CDR2 SFDVKD. After removal of 3 bases from V and 6 bases from J, the junction contained 6 bases not matched to a gene. In nucleotides, the CDR3 is TGTGCCACCAGTGATCACACAGGGGTTTATGAAAAACTGTTTTTT. This sequence encodes CATSDHTGVYEKLFF.

The rearrangement links TRBV24-1 to TRBJ2-5, with D tentatively TRBD1 (6 bases). CDR1 is KGHDR and CDR2 is SFDVKD in the germline V gene. This CDR3 comprises 15 residues. V lost 4 bases, J lost 0 bases, and 11 bases lay in between. CDR3 DNA sequence: TGTGCCACCAGTGACCAAACAGGGTACCAAGAGACCCAGTACTTC. Translated: CATSDQTGYQETQYF.

This rearrangement joins TRBV19 to TRBJ1-2, with unresolved D. Trimming took 4 bases from V and 10 from J, leaving 10 bases between them. This CDR3 region has 11 residues. CDR1 is LNHDA and CDR2 is SQIVND in the germline V gene (reference sequence). The CDR3 coding sequence is TGTGCCAGTAGTAGAGGGTTATACTACACCTTC. Amino acid sequence: CASSRGLYYTF.

The chain uses TRBV9 and TRBJ2-2; possible D gene TRBD1, 5 bases. Germline lookup yields CDR1 SGDLS and CDR2 YYNGEE. Deletions cut 0 bases from V and 4 bases from J, with 16 bases between. The CDR3 extends over 17 amino acids. In nucleotides, the CDR3 is TGTGCCAGCAGCGTAGAGGTCAGGGTTGCCCTCACCGGGGAGCTGTTTTTT. Protein sequence: CASSVEVRVALTGELFF. Complete variable domain (other parts from reference TRBV9 and TRBJ2-2): DSGVTQTPKHLITATGQRVTLRCSPRSGDLSVYWYQQSLDQGLQFLIQYYNGEERAKGNILERFSAQQFPDLHSELNLSSLELGDSALYFCASSVEVRVALTGELFFGEGSRLTVL.